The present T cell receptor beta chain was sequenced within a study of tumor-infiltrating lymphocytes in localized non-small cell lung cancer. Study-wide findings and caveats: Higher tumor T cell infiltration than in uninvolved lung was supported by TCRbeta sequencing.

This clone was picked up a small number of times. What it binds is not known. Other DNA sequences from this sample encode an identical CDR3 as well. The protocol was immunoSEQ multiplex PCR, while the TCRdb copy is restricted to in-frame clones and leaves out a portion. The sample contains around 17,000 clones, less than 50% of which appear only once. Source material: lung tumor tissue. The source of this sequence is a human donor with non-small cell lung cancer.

The CDR3 coding sequence is TGTGCCAGCTCACCTCGACAGAACCCGTACGAGCAGTACTTC. This encodes CASSPRQNPYEQYF. The chain recombines TRBV18 with TRBJ2-7; TRBD1 is a possible D gene (5 bases). Germline V gene sequence: CDR1 KGHSH, CDR2 LQKENI. The CDR3 length is 14 residues. V was shortened by 3 bases and J by 4 bases, with 13 bases between the two germline ends.